This TCR beta chain was found in a study of blood T cell repertoires in COVID-19. J gave up 1 base and V 2 bases, and 4 bases lay outside the gene matches. Germline assignment: CDR1 SGHRS and CDR2 YFSETQ. The CDR3 covers 16 residues. Some clones are missing from TCRdb's copy, which holds only in-frame ones; the method was immunoSEQ multiplex PCR. The table includes approximately 70,000 clones, about nine tenths detected once. The rearrangement links TRBV5-1 to TRBJ2-5; 11 positions match TRBD2. The specimen sequenced was peripheral blood. The receptor comes from a man in his 70s with active or convalescent COVID-19. The CDR3 region is CASSFGGLAVQETQYF. Here the CDR3 DNA reads TGCGCCAGCAGCTTTGGGGGACTAGCGGTCCAAGAGACCCAGTACTTC.